Following are 21 T cell receptor beta chains from one sample sequenced in a study of technical replicates of blood from several donors. Assay used: immunoSEQ multiplex PCR; TCRdb lists only in-frame clones, some missing. The repertoire holds about 80,000 clones, about nine tenths seen once, with approximately 0.4% in the top ten. The specimen sequenced was T cells isolated from PBMCs. Every receptor here comes from a human donor in good health.

CDR3 sequence: CASSQLFSGSGEETQYF. The DNA for the CDR3 is TGCGCCAGCAGCCAACTCTTTAGCGGGAGTGGAGAAGAGACCCAGTACTTC. The chain recombines TRBV4-3 with TRBJ2-5; TRBD2 agrees at 9 bases. Germline values: CDR1 LGHNA, CDR2 YSLEER. CDR3 length: 17 residues. J was trimmed by 3 bases and V by 2 bases; bases with no gene match: 10.

J is TRBJ2-1 and V is TRBV14; 8 positions agree with TRBD1. V lost 4 bases and J lost 1; bases outside the gene matches: 9. Germline CDR1 and CDR2: SGHDN and FVKESK. The CDR3 has 17 amino acids. The CDR3 DNA is TGTGCCAGCAGCCCTCAGACAGGGGTTAATTCCTACAATGAGCAGTTCTTC. Translated, it gives CASSPQTGVNSYNEQFF. The whole variable domain, filled in from reference TRBV14 and TRBJ2-1, reads EAGVTQFPSHSVIEKGQTVTLRCDPISGHDNLYWYRRVMGKEIKFLLHFVKESKQDESGMPNNRFLAERTGGTYSTLKVQPAELEDSGVYFCASSPQTGVNSYNEQFFGPGTRLTVL.

The rearrangement joins TRBV6-5 to TRBJ2-7; 10 nucleotides align to TRBD1. The V gene's germline CDR1 is MNHEY and CDR2 SVGAGI. With 0 bases clipped from V and 10 bases from J, the junction kept 12 bases outside the gene matches. This CDR3 has 16 residues. CDR3 nucleotide sequence: TGTGCCAGCAGTTACTCGAGGGACAGGGGCGTTCGACGACAGTACTTC. Protein: CASSYSRDRGVRRQYF.

The rearrangement uses TRBV19 and TRBJ1-5; weak D call: TRBD1 (6 bases). Germline values: CDR1 LNHDA, CDR2 SQIVND (reference sequence). CDR3 size: 14 residues. With 5 bases removed from V and 6 bases from J, the gap between germline ends came to 14 bases. CDR3 bases: TGTGCCAGTAGTGAAGGTCGGGGGGCTCAGCCCCAGCATTTT. Protein sequence: CASSEGRGAQPQHF. Complete variable domain (other parts from reference TRBV19 and TRBJ1-5): DGGITQSPKYLFRKEGQNVTLSCEQNLNHDAMYWYRQDPGQGLRLIYYSQIVNDFQKGDIAEGYSVSREKKESFPLTVTSAQKNPTAFYLCASSEGRGAQPQHFGDGTRLSIL.

The chain is built from TRBV10-3 and TRBJ2-1, with TRBD2 matching 11 bases. The CDR3 length is 14 residues. Trimming at V came to 5 bases and at J to 7 bases, leaving 4 bases not matched to a gene. In germline, CDR1 is ENHRY, CDR2 SYGVKD. The CDR3 here is CAISTSGGSNEQFF. DNA of the CDR3: TGTGCCATCAGTACTAGCGGGGGATCAAATGAGCAGTTCTTC.

This chain connects TRBV29-1 to TRBJ2-7; TRBD1 matches at 10 bases. The junction had 2 bases not matched to a gene; V was cut back by 3 bases and J by 3 bases. The CDR3 loop spans 13 amino acids. Germline V gene lookup returns CDR1 SQVTM and CDR2 ANQGSEA. The CDR3 DNA reads as TGCAGCGTTGAGAGGACAGGGGGCTACGAGCAGTACTTC. As protein: CSVERTGGYEQYF.

The chain recombines TRBV11-2 with TRBJ2-3; TRBD2 aligns across 8 bases. Germline CDR1 is SGHAT and CDR2 is FQNNGV. The trim removed 1 base at V and 4 bases at J, leaving 10 bases unmatched. This CDR3 region has 17 residues. DNA for the CDR3: TGTGCCAGCAGCTTAGGTGGGGCGGGAGGCTGGGCAGATACGCAGTATTTT. Encoded protein: CASSLGGAGGWADTQYF. The variable domain in full, completed from reference TRBV11-2 and TRBJ2-3, reads EAGVAQSPRYKIIEKRQSVAFWCNPISGHATLYWYQQILGQGPKLLIQFQNNGVVDDSQLPKDRFSAERLKGVDSTLKIQPAKLEDSAVYLCASSLGGAGGWADTQYFGPGTRLTVL.

The V and J genes are TRBV6-5 and TRBJ2-5; D unclear. This CDR3 spans 12 amino acids. Trimming cost V 10 bases and J 5 bases, with 14 bases left between them. The germline CDR1 and CDR2 sequences are MNHEY and SVGAGI. The CDR3 reads CATSRSPETQYF. CDR3 nucleotide sequence: TGTGCCACGTCAAGAAGCCCGGAGACCCAGTACTTC.

The gene calls are TRBV9 and TRBJ2-7, with TRBD2 identical over 9 bases. V lost 1 base and J lost 4; bases outside the gene matches: 3. The germline V gene has CDR1 SGDLS and CDR2 YYNGEE. The CDR3 loop spans 14 amino acids. CDR3 coding DNA: TGTGCCAGCAGCGTAAGTAGCGGGAGTTACGAGCAGTACTTC. Its protein product is CASSVSSGSYEQYF.

The chain couples TRBV5-1 to TRBJ2-5; 7 positions agree with TRBD1. Per the germline V gene, CDR1 is SGHRS and CDR2 is YFSETQ. CDR3 length: 15 amino acids. J was trimmed by 1 base and V by 4 bases; bases with no gene match: 7. CDR3 in DNA: TGCGCCAGCAGCCTAGGGACAGCCGGCCAAGAGACCCAGTACTTC. Amino acid sequence: CASSLGTAGQETQYF.

CDR3 in DNA: TGTGCCAGTAAATACAGGGGCTACGGCTACACCTTC. It is translated as CASKYRGYGYTF. The chain combines TRBV19 with TRBJ1-2; TRBD1 agrees at 7 bases. The trim removed 7 bases at V and 8 bases at J, leaving 7 bases unmatched. The CDR3 covers 12 residues. Germline lookup yields CDR1 LNHDA and CDR2 SQIVND (reference sequence).

The CDR3 region is CASSAVPGTGSVGRYGYTF. In nucleotides, the CDR3 is TGTGCCAGCAGCGCCGTTCCCGGGACAGGGTCTGTAGGTCGCTATGGCTACACCTTC. The J gene is TRBJ1-2, the V gene TRBV9; 9 bases line up with TRBD1. Germline lookup yields CDR1 SGDLS and CDR2 YYNGEE. This CDR3 has 19 amino acids. The J segment lost 4 bases and the V segment lost 3 bases, leaving 19 bases of the junction unmatched.

The J gene is TRBJ2-5, the V gene TRBV4-1, with 14 bases identical to TRBD2. V was pared by 3 bases and J by 4 bases, with 4 bases of the junction left unmatched. Germline lookup yields CDR1 MGHRA and CDR2 YSYEKL. This CDR3 has 16 amino acids. The CDR3 reads CASSQVGLAGVETQYF. In DNA form, the CDR3 reads TGCGCCAGCAGCCAGGTGGGACTAGCGGGAGTAGAGACCCAGTACTTC.

The chain is built from TRBV20-1 and TRBJ2-3; D not certain. CDR1 and CDR2 (germline): DFQATT, SNEGSKA (reference sequence). V gave up 6 bases and J gave up 2 bases, with 6 bases separating them. The CDR3 covers 11 residues. The CDR3 DNA is TGCAGTGCCCTATTCACAGATACGCAGTATTTT. Translated: CSALFTDTQYF.

The genes are TRBV7-9 and TRBJ2-1; 8 bases agree with TRBD2. There are 15 residues in the CDR3. The V gene's germline CDR1 is SEHNR and CDR2 FQNEAQ (reference sequence). V trimming: 5 bases; J trimming: 7 bases; junction bases outside the gene matches: 10. The CDR3 DNA reads as TGTGCCAGCAGCCCGCCTAGCGGGCTCGGGAATGAGCAGTTCTTC. Protein: CASSPPSGLGNEQFF.

The chain recombines TRBV19 with TRBJ2-3, with 13 bases aligning to TRBD2. Germline V CDR1 and CDR2: LNHDA, SQIVND (reference sequence). J was trimmed by 4 bases and V by 5 bases; bases with no gene match: 3. The CDR3 is made up of 15 amino acids. Written as DNA, the CDR3 is TGTGCCAGTAGTGGACTAGCGGGAGTTTCAGATACGCAGTATTTT. It is translated as CASSGLAGVSDTQYF.

The rearrangement uses TRBV30 and TRBJ2-7; 7 bases line up with TRBD2. The germline gives CDR1 GTSNPN, CDR2 SVGIG (reference sequence). Trimming cost V 0 bases and J 6 bases; bases outside gene matches: 14. The CDR3 is made up of 16 amino acids. The CDR3 is CAWSVSLGVAGIEQYF. CDR3 coding DNA: TGTGCCTGGAGTGTATCCCTCGGGGTAGCGGGTATCGAGCAGTACTTC.

This clone was observed a single time. The genes are TRBV4-1 and TRBJ2-4; D gene uncertain. Trimming took 4 bases from V and 6 from J, leaving 16 bases between them. The germline V gene has CDR1 MGHRA and CDR2 YSYEKL. The CDR3 sequence is 15 residues long. The CDR3 loop reads CASSPEDPRGNIQYF. The CDR3, as DNA: TGCGCCAGCAGCCCTGAGGATCCTCGAGGAAACATTCAGTACTTC.

Regarding this clone: The junction departs from the called germline gene at one end, perhaps through a read error. The rearrangement joins TRBV18 to TRBJ1-2; 7 nucleotides line up with TRBD1. The germline CDR1 and CDR2 sequences are KGHSH and LQKENI. CDR3 length equals 14 residues. In DNA, the CDR3 is TGTGCCAGCACACCAGGGACAGATAACTATGGCTACACCTTC. Its protein product is CASTPGTDNYGYTF. Together with reference TRBV18 and TRBJ1-2, the CDR3 gives the full variable domain: NAGVMQNPRHLVRRRGQEARLRCSPMKGHSHVYWYRQLPEEGLKFMVYLQKENIIDESGMPKERFSAEFPKEGPSILRIQQVVRGDSAAYFCASTPGTDNYGYTFGSGTRLTVV.

The rearrangement joins TRBV28 to TRBJ2-7, with TRBD2 as a possible D gene (6 bases). Looked up from germline, CDR1 is MDHEN and CDR2 is SYDVKM. CDR3 length equals 15 residues. V lost 3 bases and J 0 bases, leaving 12 bases between the germline ends. The CDR3 DNA reads TGTGCCAGCAGTTTCAGCGGGTTCAACTCCTACGAGCAGTACTTC. Its translation: CASSFSGFNSYEQYF.

J is TRBJ1-2 and V is TRBV4-1, with 10 bases aligning to TRBD1. Germline CDR1 is MGHRA and CDR2 is YSYEKL. CDR3 length equals 18 residues. Trimming took 0 bases from V and 4 from J; bases not matched to a gene: 11. The chain's CDR3 is CASSQDRTGGNLVYGYTF. In DNA form, the CDR3 reads TGCGCCAGCAGCCAAGATCGGACAGGGGGTAATTTGGTCTATGGCTACACCTTC.